The T cell receptor beta chain under discussion was sequenced for a study of cytomegalovirus exposure and HLA in healthy donors. The CDR3 extends over 14 amino acids. Trimming removed 7 bases at V and 7 bases at J, with 19 bases between. The germline CDR1 and CDR2 sequences are MGHDK and SYGVNS. For this clone: Antigen unknown.

Points from the study as a whole: The study dropped some indistinguishable V segments, TRBV6-2 and TRBV6-3 among them.

The PCR had 60 Vbeta and 13 Jbeta primers. Clones were read by immunoSEQ multiplex PCR, and TCRdb kept only the in-frame ones, dropping some. Among about 98,000 clones listed, approximately 82% were seen once. Sequencing was performed on PBMCs. This receptor was identified in a female donor in good health and CMV-seropositive. The chain combines TRBV25-1 with TRBJ1-1; D unresolved. Written as DNA, the CDR3 is TGTGCCAGCACCCCCCCGGTTGGAGGCTTTGAAGCTTTCTTT. It specifies CASTPPVGGFEAFF.